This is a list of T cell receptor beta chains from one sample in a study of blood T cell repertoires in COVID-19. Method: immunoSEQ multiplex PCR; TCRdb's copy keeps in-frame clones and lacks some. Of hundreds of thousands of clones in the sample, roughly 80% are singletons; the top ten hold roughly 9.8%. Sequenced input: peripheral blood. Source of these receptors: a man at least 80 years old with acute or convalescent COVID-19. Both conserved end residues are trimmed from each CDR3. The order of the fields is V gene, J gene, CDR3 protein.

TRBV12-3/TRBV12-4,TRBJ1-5,ASGNRQGQPQH
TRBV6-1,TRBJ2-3,ASRERLAGVPDTQY
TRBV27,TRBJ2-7,ASRQFLAGFYEQY
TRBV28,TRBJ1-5,ASTLDSQRPQH
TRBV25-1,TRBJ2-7,ASNRKTTRGGRSYEQY
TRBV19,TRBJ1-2,ASSPEGQGIHYGYT
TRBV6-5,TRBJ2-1,ASSTLQGGHNEQF
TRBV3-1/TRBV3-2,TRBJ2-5,ASSHDSHSATQY
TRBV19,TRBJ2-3,ASRRAGGEDTQY
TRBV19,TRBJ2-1,ASRTGAPYNEQF
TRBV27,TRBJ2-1,ASRLSGIGNEQF
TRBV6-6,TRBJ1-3,ASSSYQGGGGNTIY
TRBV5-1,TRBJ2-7,ASSLVVGENEQY
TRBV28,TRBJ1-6,ASSSTGQNSPLH
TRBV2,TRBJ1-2,ASSEAIGGGYT
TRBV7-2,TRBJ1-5,ASSLTKYQPQH
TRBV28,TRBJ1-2,ASIDRDGSAYT
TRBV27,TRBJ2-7,ASSPAGTYEQY
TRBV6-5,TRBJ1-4,ASSYERREKLF
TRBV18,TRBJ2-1,ASSPVGLPNEQF
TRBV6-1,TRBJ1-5,ASSEHAGQGARAQPQH
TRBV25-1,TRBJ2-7,ASSENRGDYEQY
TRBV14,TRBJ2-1,ASSQVGLARNEQF
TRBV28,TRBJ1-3,ASSFTSGNTIY
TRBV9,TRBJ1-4,ASTRGRDEKLF
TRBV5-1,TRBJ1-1,ASSFGEGNTEAF
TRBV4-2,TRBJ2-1,ASSQGTSGRTNEQF
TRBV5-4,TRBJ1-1,ASSLGQVNTEAF
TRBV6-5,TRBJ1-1,ATTGVGTEAF
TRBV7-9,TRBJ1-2,ASSPYRGHTYGYT
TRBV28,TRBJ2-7,ASSPRTASYEQY
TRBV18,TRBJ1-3,ASSPPPQGLSGNTIY
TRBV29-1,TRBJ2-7,SVEPFGGRVDEQY
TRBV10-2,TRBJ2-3,ASSSLALGGTDTQY
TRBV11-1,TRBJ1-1,ASSLYRGQGTEAF
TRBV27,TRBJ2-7,ASNPRQGGYEQY